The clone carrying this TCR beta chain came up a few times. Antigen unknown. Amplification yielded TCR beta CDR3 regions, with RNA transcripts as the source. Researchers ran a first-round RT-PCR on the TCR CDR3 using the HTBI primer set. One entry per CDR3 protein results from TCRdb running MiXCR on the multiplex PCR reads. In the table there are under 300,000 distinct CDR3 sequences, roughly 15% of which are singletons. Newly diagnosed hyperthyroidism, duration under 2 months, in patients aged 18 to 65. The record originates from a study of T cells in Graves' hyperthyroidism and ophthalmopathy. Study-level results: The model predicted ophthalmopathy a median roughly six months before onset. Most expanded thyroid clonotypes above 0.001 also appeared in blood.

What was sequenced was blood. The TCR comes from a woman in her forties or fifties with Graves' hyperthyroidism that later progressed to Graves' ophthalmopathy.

The CDR3 nucleotides are TGTGCCAGCAGCCATCGGACTAGCGGGAGCCAAGAGACCCAGTACTTC. This gives the protein CASSHRTSGSQETQYF. V usage is TRBV3-1 and J usage is TRBJ2-5; 13 bases are a match to TRBD2. From germline, CDR1 is LGHDT and CDR2 YNNKEL (reference sequence). Trimming at V came to 3 bases and at J to 1 base, leaving 2 bases not matched to a gene. The CDR3 has 16 residues.